The TCR beta chain described here comes from a study of long-term antiretroviral therapy in people with HIV. This clone was detected only a few times. Runs used v3.0 of the immunoSEQ assay and were done at survey level. Sequencing was performed with immunoSEQ multiplex PCR; in TCRdb, only in-frame clones are kept and a portion is missing. The table includes about 28,000 clones, roughly 90% detected once. Per germline, CDR1 MDHEN and CDR2 SYDVKM. Trimming stripped 5 bases from V and 4 bases from J, with 8 bases between. There are 12 residues in the CDR3. Specimen: unsorted PBMCs, collected 0.5 years after starting antiretroviral therapy. This TCR was recovered from a woman aged 18 to 35 with HIV. This chain connects TRBV28 to TRBJ1-2; no definite D call. CDR3: CASSSRAYGYTF. CDR3 sequence (DNA): TGTGCCAGCAGTAGTAGGGCCTATGGCTACACCTTC.